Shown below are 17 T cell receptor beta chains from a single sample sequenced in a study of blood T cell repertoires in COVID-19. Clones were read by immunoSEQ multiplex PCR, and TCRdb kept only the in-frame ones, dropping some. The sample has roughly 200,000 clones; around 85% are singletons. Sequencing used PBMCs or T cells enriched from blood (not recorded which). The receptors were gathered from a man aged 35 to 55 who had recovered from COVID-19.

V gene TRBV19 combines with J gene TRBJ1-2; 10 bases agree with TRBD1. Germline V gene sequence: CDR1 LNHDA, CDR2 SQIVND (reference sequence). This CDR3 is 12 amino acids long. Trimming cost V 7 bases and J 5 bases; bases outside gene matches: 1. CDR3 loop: CASKDRGYGYTF. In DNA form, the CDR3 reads TGTGCCAGTAAGGACAGGGGGTATGGCTACACCTTC. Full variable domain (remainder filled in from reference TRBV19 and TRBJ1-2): DGGITQSPKYLFRKEGQNVTLSCEQNLNHDAMYWYRQDPGQGLRLIYYSQIVNDFQKGDIAEGYSVSREKKESFPLTVTSAQKNPTAFYLCASKDRGYGYTFGSGTRLTVV.

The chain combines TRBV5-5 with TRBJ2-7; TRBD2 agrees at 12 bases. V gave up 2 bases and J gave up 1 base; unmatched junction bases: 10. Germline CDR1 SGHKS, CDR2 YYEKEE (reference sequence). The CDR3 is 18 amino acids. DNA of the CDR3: TGTGCCAGCAGCTTTTTAAGGGGAACTAGCGGGAGGTCCTACGAGCAGTACTTC. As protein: CASSFLRGTSGRSYEQYF.

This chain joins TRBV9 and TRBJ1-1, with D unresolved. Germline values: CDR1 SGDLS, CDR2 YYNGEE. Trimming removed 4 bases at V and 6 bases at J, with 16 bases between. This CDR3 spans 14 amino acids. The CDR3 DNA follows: TGTGCCAGCAGCAAACGATCGGGAGCTTCTGAAGCTTTCTTT. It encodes CASSKRSGASEAFF.

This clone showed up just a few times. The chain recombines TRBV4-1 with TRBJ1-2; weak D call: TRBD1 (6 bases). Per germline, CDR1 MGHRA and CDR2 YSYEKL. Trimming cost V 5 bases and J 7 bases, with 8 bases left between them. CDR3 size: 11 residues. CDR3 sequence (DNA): TGCGCCAGCAGCGACAGGACTGGCTACACCTTC. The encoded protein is CASSDRTGYTF.

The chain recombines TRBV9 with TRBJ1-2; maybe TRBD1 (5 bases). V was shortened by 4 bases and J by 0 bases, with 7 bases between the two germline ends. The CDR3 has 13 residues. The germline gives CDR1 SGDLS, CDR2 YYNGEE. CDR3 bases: TGTGCCAGCAGCCCAGGGTCTAACTATGGCTACACCTTC. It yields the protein CASSPGSNYGYTF.

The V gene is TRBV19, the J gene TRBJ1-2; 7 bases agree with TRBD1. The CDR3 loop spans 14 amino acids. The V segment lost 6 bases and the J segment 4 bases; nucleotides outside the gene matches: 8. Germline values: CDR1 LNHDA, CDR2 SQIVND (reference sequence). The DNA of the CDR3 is TGTGCCAGTAGCGAACAGGGGCCGGTCTATGGCTACACCTTC. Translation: CASSEQGPVYGYTF.

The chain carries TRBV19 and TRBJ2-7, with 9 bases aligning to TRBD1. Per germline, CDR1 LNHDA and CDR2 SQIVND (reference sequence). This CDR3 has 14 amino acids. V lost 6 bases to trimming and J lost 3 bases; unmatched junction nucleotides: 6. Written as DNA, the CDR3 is TGTGCCAGTAGCATGGGACAGGGACTCTACGAGCAGTACTTC. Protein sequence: CASSMGQGLYEQYF.

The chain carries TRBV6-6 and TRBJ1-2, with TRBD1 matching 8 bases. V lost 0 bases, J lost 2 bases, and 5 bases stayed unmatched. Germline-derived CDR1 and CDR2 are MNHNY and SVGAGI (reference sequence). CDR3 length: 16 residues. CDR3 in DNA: TGTGCCAGCAGTTACTCGTCCGGGACAGGAAACTATGGCTACACCTTC. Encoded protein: CASSYSSGTGNYGYTF.

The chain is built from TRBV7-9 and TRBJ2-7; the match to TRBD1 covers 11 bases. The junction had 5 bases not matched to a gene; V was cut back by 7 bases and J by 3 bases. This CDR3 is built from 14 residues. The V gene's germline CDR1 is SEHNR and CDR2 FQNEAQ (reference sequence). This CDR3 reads CASKPGTGGYEQYF. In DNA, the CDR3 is TGTGCCAGCAAACCAGGGACAGGGGGCTACGAGCAGTACTTC.

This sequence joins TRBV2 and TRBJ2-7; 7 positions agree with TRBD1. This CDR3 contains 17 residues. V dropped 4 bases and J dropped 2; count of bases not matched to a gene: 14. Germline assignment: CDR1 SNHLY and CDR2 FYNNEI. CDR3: CASSGRQGSLSTYEQYF. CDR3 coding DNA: TGTGCCAGCAGTGGCCGACAGGGCTCCCTCTCAACCTACGAGCAGTACTTC.

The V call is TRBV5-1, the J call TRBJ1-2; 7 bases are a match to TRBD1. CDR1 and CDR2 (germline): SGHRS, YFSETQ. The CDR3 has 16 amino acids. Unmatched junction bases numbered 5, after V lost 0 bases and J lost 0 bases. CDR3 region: CASSLGATGPNYGYTF. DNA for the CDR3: TGCGCCAGCAGCTTGGGGGCGACAGGGCCTAACTATGGCTACACCTTC.

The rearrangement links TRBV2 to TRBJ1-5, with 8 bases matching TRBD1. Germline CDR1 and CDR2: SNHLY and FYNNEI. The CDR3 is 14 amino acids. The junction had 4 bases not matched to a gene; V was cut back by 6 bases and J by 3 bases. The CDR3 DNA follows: TGTGCCAGCAGCCTACAGGGGGTCAATCAGCCCCAGCATTTT. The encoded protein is CASSLQGVNQPQHF.

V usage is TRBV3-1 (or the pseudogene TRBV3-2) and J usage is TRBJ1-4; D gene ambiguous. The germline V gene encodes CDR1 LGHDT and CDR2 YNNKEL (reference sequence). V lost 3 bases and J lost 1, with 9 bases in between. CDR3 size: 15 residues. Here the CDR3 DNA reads TGTGCCAGCAGCCATGAGGGTATAACTAATGAAAAACTGTTTTTT. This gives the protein CASSHEGITNEKLFF.

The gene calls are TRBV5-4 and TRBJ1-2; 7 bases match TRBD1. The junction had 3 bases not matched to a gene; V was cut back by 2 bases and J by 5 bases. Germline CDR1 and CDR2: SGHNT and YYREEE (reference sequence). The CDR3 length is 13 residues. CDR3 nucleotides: TGTGCCAGCAGCTTCAGACAGGGATATGGCTACACCTTC. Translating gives CASSFRQGYGYTF. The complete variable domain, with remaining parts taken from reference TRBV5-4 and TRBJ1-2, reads ETGVTQSPTHLIKTRGQQVTLRCSSQSGHNTVSWYQQALGQGPQFIFQYYREEENGRGNFPPRFSGLQFPNYSSELNVNALELDDSALYLCASSFRQGYGYTFGSGTRLTVV.

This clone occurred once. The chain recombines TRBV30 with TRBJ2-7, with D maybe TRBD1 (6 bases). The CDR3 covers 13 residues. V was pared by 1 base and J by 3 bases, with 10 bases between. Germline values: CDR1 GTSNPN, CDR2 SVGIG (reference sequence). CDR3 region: CAWSGDRYYEQYF. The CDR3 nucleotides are TGTGCCTGGAGTGGTGACAGGTACTACGAGCAGTACTTC.

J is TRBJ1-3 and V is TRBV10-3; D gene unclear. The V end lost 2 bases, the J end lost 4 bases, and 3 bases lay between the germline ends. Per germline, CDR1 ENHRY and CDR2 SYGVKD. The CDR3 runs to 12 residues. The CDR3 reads CAISEEGNTIYF. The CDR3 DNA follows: TGTGCCATCAGTGAGGAGGGAAACACCATATATTTT.

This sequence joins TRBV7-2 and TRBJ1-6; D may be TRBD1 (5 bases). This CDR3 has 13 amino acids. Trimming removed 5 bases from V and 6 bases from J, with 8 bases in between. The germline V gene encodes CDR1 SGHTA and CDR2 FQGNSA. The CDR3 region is CASSVRVNSPLHF. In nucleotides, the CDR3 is TGTGCCAGCAGCGTCAGGGTTAATTCACCCCTCCACTTT.